This TCR beta chain was obtained from a study of T cells after yellow fever vaccination (dated by TCRdb to about 2019). Regarding the complete study: The SMART-Seq v4 Ultra Low Input RNA kit was used to prepare libraries from fractions with low cell numbers. To track T-cell clones before and after primary and booster YFV17D yellow fever vaccination, bulk TCR alpha and beta repertoires were sequenced longitudinally. Two healthy male donors, one aged 18 to 29 and one aged 30 to 39 years, were included in the cohort. Bulk PBMC replicates and cell subsets were isolated from blood drawn at multiple timepoints before and after both primary and secondary immunization.

Trimming removed 0 bases from V and 6 bases from J; the gene matches leave 8 bases unexplained. From the cysteine through the phenylalanine, the CDR3 covers 17 amino acids. The DNA shown is the 51-base CDR3, in frame from base 1. The germline V gene (reference sequence) specifies LNHNV as CDR1 and YYDKDF as CDR2. Synthesis of TCR cDNA relied on 5'RACE template switching, a step that introduced a universal primer site along with unique molecular identifiers. cDNA synthesis was primed from both the TCR alpha and TCR beta constant segments. Two PCR steps were used to amplify libraries, with sample barcodes and sequencing adapters being added in the second step. Sequencing of libraries was performed on Illumina HiSeq 2500 (2x100 bp) or NovaSeq (2x150 bp). Per the authors' processing: MIGEC was used to demultiplex reads and collapse the reads into UMI consensus sequences, and MiXCR was used for V(D)J alignment. Vaccine-responding clonotypes were defined with edgeR using replicate PBMC samples, requiring FDR below 0.01 and a log2 fold change above 5 up to day 15. Bulk clonotypes were assigned CD4 or CD8 identity according to which sequenced CD4 or CD8 repertoire held them at higher abundance. TCRdb cleaned the public reads at Q25 with fastp, built clones with MiXCR and kept in-frame beta chains. Rows are combined by CDR3 protein, so each entry shows the most common genes and DNA. TCRdb, not the original authors, processed these V and J calls. For this sample there are roughly 170,000 distinct CDR3 sequences; approximately 6% appear just once. Less than 3.5% of the sample is taken by the ten largest.

General study outcomes and caveats: Compared with the primary T-cell response, the secondary T-cell response was weaker but faster, peaking on day 5 rather than day 15. Most clones expanded after primary vaccination (96% of CD4 and roughly 90% of CD8) were re-detected after the booster, suggesting that broad memory maintenance occurred. Because the study included only a couple of donors, the extent to which the findings can be generalized is limited. A small share of clonotypes was detected in both CD4 and CD8 compartments, with the overlap likely arising from convergent recombination. Computational filtering was required because FACS-sorted repertoires could contain abundant contaminating clonotypes from the bulk population.

This clonotype appeared many times. What antigen it recognizes has not been identified. Base qualities are not recorded, but no much larger clone differs from it by a single base. In the paper's terms, the treatment or condition label means: live attenuated yellow fever vaccine strain. PBMCs were isolated from peripheral blood using a standard Ficoll-Paque protocol. Dynabeads CD4 and CD8 positive selection kits were used to isolate CD4 and CD8 T-cell fractions. TriZol was used to extract RNA from bulk PBMCs, from CD4 and CD8 fractions, and from dextramer-positive and dextramer-negative fractions. The rearrangement joined TRBV15 to TRBJ1-5, and TRBD1 aligns with 10 junction nucleotides. This clonotype originated in a man younger than 35 who received the YFV17D yellow fever vaccine. Source: CD4+ T cells sorted from PBMCs, taken on the day of the first yellow fever vaccination. The CDR3 sequence is CATSRDLRDRGAQPQHF. The sequenced DNA is TGTGCCACCAGCAGAGACCTCCGGGACAGGGGTGCTCAGCCCCAGCATTTT.